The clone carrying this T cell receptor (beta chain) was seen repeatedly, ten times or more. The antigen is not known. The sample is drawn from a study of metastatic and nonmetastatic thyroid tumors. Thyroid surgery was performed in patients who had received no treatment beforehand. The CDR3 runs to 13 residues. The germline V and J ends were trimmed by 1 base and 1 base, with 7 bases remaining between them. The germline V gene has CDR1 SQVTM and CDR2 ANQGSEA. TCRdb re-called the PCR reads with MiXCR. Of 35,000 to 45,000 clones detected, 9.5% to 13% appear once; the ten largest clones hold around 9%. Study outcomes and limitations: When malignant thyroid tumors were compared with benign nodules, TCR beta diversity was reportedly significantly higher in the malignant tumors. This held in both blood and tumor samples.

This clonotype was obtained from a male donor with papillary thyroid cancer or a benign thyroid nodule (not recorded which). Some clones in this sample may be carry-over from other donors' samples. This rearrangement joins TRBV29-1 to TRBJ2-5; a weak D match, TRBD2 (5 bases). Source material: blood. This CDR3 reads CSVEGGFQETQYF. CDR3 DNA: TGCAGCGTTGAAGGAGGGTTCCAAGAGACCCAGTACTTC.